One and the same sample provided the 5 T cell receptor beta chains below, sequenced in a study of T cell responses to AZD1222 COVID-19 vaccine. Sequencing used immunoSEQ multiplex PCR; TCRdb keeps in-frame clones, though not all of them. The top ten clones hold about 1.8% of a sample with 120,000 to 150,000 clones, approximately 89% of them seen once. Specimen: peripheral blood, collected 28 days after the second AZD1222 dose. The source of these receptors is an adult who received the AZD1222 COVID-19 vaccine.

The chain has TRBV10-3 and TRBJ2-5; no clear D. Germline loops: CDR1 ENHRY, CDR2 SYGVKD. This CDR3 region has 15 residues. Trimming pared 3 bases from V and 5 bases from J, leaving 16 bases between. The CDR3 DNA reads TGTGCCATCAGTGATTCGTACTCGGGTGGCGAGACCCAGTACTTC. It yields the protein CAISDSYSGGETQYF.

This clone was seen only a few times. The rearrangement joins TRBV7-2 to TRBJ1-2, with D possibly TRBD1 on 6 matching bases. Germline lookup yields CDR1 SGHTA and CDR2 FQGNSA. V was trimmed by 2 bases and J by 4 bases, leaving 14 bases between them. This CDR3 is built from 15 residues. The CDR3 DNA follows: TGTGCCAGCAGCTTATCTTCAGGGGAGGCCTATGGCTACACCTTC. Protein sequence: CASSLSSGEAYGYTF.

J is TRBJ1-4 and V is TRBV6-2 or TRBV6-3, with a possible D match to TRBD1 (6 bases). The CDR3 sequence is 15 residues long. V lost 5 bases to trimming and J lost 0 bases, with 10 bases between them. Per the germline V gene, CDR1 is MNHEY and CDR2 is SVGEGT. CDR3 nucleotide sequence: TGTGCCAGCAGTAAGGGGACAACAACTAATGAAAAACTGTTTTTT. Protein product: CASSKGTTTNEKLFF.

This rearrangement joins TRBV2 to TRBJ2-1; 7 nucleotides agree with TRBD1. The CDR3 contains 19 residues. CDR1 and CDR2 from the germline V gene are SNHLY and FYNNEI. Trimming cost V 3 bases and J 2 bases; bases outside gene matches: 16. The CDR3 loop is CASSDSNLGETGPYNEQFF. DNA of the CDR3: TGTGCCAGCAGTGACTCCAATCTGGGAGAGACAGGGCCCTACAATGAGCAGTTCTTC.

The V call is TRBV4-3, the J call TRBJ1-3; TRBD1 is a possible D gene (5 bases). Germline V CDR1 and CDR2: LGHNA, YSLEER. The CDR3 runs 19 residues. Trimming removed 0 bases at V and 0 bases at J, with 18 bases between. The CDR3 here is CASSQERVDISFSGNTIYF. In DNA form, the CDR3 reads TGCGCCAGCAGCCAAGAGCGTGTGGACATCTCCTTCTCTGGAAACACCATATATTTT.